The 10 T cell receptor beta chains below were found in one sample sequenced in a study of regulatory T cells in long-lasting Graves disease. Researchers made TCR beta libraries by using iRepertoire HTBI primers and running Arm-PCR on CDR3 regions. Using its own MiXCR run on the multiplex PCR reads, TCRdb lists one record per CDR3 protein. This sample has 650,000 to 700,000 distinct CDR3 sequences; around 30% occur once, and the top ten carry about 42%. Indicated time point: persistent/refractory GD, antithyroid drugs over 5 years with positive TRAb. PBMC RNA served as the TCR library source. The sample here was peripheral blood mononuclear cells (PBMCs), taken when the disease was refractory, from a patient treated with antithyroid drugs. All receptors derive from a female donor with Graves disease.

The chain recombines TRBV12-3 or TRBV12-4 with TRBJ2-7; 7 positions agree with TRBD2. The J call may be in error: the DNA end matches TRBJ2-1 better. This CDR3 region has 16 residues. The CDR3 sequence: CASTSGRGSSYNEQFF. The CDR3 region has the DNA TGTGCCAGCACCTCAGGGCGGGGGAGCTCCTACAATGAGCAGTTCTTC.

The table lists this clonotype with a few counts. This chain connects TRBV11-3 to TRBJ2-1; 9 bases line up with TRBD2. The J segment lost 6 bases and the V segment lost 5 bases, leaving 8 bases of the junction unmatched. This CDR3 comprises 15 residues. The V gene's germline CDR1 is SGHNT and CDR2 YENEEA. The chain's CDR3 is CASSDRLAATNEQFF. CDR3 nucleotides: TGTGCCAGCAGCGACCGACTAGCGGCCACCAATGAGCAGTTCTTC.

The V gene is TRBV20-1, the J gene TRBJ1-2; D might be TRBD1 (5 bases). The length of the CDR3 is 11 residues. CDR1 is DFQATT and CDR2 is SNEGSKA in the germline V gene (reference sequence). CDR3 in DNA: TGCATGACCGGGACGGACTATGGCTACACCTTC. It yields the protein CMTGTDYGYTF.

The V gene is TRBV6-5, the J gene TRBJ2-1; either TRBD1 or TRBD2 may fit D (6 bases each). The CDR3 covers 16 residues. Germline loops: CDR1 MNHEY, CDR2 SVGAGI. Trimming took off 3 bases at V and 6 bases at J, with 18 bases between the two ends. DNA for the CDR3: TGTGCCAGCAGTTATATGGGGGGCGAATTCTTCAATGAGCAGTTCTTC. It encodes CASSYMGGEFFNEQFF.

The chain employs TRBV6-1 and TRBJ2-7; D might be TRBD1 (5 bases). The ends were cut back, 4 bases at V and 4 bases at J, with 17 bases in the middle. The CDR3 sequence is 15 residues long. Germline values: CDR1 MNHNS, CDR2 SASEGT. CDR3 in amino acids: CASSAPQGKGYEQYF. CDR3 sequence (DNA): TGTGCCAGCAGTGCCCCTCAGGGTAAGGGGTACGAGCAGTACTTC.

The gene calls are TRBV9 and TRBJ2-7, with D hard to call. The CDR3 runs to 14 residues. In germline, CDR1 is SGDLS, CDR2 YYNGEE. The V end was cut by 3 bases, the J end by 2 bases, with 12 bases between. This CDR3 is CASSAFDRPYEQYF. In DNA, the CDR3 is TGTGCCAGCAGCGCCTTTGACCGTCCCTACGAGCAGTACTTC.

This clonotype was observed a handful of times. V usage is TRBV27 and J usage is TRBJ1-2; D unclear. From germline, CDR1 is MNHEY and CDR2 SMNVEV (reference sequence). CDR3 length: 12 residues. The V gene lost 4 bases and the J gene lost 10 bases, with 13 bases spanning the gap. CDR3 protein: CASSSTMEHYTF. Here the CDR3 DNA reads TGTGCCAGCAGTTCTACGATGGAACACTACACCTTC.

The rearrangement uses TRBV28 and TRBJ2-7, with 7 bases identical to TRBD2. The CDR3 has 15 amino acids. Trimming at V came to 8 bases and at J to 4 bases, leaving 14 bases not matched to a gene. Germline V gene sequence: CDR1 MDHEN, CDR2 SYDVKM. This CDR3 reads CASGLWEGGGYEQYF. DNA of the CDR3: TGTGCCAGCGGCTTGTGGGAGGGTGGAGGATACGAGCAGTACTTC.

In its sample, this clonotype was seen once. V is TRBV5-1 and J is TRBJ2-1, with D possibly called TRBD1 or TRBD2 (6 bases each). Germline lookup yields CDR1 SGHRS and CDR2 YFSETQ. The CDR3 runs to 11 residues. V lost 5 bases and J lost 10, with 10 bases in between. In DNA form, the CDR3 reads TGCGCCAGCAGGGAGGGGGAGGAGCAGTTCTTC. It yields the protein CASREGEEQFF.

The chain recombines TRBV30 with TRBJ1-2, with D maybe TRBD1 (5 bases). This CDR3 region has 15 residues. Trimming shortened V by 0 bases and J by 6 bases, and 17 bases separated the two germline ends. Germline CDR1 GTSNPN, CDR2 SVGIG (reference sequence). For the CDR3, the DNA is TGTGCCTGGAGTGTCTCCCCTGCCCAAGGGGATGGCTACACCTTC. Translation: CAWSVSPAQGDGYTF.